This T cell receptor (beta chain) was profiled in a study of blood T cell repertoires in COVID-19. Produced via immunoSEQ multiplex PCR; TCRdb's table is partial and in-frame only. The sample includes roughly 290,000 clones, 70% to 90% of them seen just once. CDR3 length: 15 residues. The germline gives CDR1 GTSNPN, CDR2 SVGIG (reference sequence). The ends were cut back, 2 bases at V and 0 bases at J, with 11 bases in the middle. Sequenced material: PBMCs or T cells enriched from blood (not recorded which). The V and J genes are TRBV30 and TRBJ1-3; D gene ambiguous. This clonotype was obtained from a woman in her thirties who had recovered from COVID-19. CDR3 residues: CAWSIGYGSGNTIYF. The CDR3 bases are TGTGCCTGGAGTATCGGGTATGGCTCTGGAAACACCATATATTTT.